This T cell receptor beta chain was observed in a study of beta chain features in type 1 diabetes. Findings and limits, study-wide: Among all four CD4+ subsets, Type 1 diabetes patients had TCRB CDR3s that were moderately but significantly shorter.

The CDR3 consists of 16 residues. Deletions cut 0 bases from V and 5 bases from J, with 14 bases between. The germline gives CDR1 LGHNA, CDR2 YNFKEQ. To note about this clone: Its antigen is not known.

Of the isolated RNA, all was reverse transcribed, and so the sequenced material was expressed TCRB transcripts. TCRdb's table, derived via immunoSEQ multiplex PCR, lists solely in-frame clones and lacks some. Among about 360,000 clones, around 13% were seen once, and the ten largest hold about 0.01%. Sequenced sample: naive CD4+ T cells from blood. The clonotype comes from a woman aged 18-29 years with type 1 diabetes. This rearrangement joins TRBV4-2 to TRBJ2-1; D possibly corresponds to TRBD2 (5 bases). The CDR3 loop is CASSQDVGSGNNEQFF. CDR3 nucleotide sequence: TGTGCCAGCAGCCAAGACGTAGGGAGTGGGAACAATGAGCAGTTCTTC.